This TCR beta chain was sequenced in a study of blood T cells in healthy people across ages. A sample-barcoded 5' primer and a J-beta primer mix were used in a second PCR of roughly 7 to 11 cycles. Each cDNA molecule received a tag from a template-switch adaptor that had 12 random nucleotides. From the 5' RACE reads, TCRdb called clonotypes with MiXCR, one entry per CDR3 protein. The table has 1.2 million to 1.5 million distinct CDR3 sequences, about 43% seen once. Findings and caveats of the study: Long-lived donors carried more naive CD4+ cells and greater diversity than aged donors. Measured against age, TCR beta diversity per million T cells decreased in a roughly linear manner.

A few counts support this clonotype. Antigen unknown. Germline CDR1 KGHSH, CDR2 LQKENI. Trimming pared 3 bases from V and 1 base from J, leaving 14 bases between. The CDR3 covers 16 residues. The TCR comes from a young woman in good health. This chain connects TRBV18 to TRBJ2-3, with no clear D. Sequencing used blood. The CDR3 protein is CASSPPGDARTDTQYF. In DNA form, the CDR3 reads TGTGCCAGCTCACCCCCCGGTGACGCCCGCACAGATACGCAGTATTTT.